The T cell receptor beta chain described here comes from a study of PD-L1 blockade in urothelial cancer. Background on the study: Bladder-origin urothelial cancer in males described about 85% of the 29 patients. Median blood clonality was approximately 0.08, with 86,000 or so unique TCRs.

Broader study findings: Better survival was predicted when blood TCR clonality before treatment fell below the median.

Note on this clone: The antigen remains unidentified.

Profiled with immunoSEQ multiplex PCR; TCRdb holds only in-frame clones, not every one. The sample shows about 56,000 clones, 85% of them seen only once. Documented time point: pretreatment peripheral blood. The germline V gene encodes CDR1 MDHEN and CDR2 SYDVKM. The CDR3 runs 19 residues. V dropped 5 bases and J dropped 0 bases, with 23 bases sitting between them. This sample comprised PBMCs, obtained around atezolizumab (anti-PD-L1) treatment. This sequence was found in a man aged 65 to 85 with urothelial cancer. The chain carries TRBV28 and TRBJ2-1; no firm D call. CDR3 sequence (DNA): TGTGCCAGCAGTCCCCCGGAGACTTTTACCCTCCTCTCCTACAATGAGCAGTTCTTC. It encodes CASSPPETFTLLSYNEQFF.